The 25 T cell receptor beta chains given below trace back to one sample, sequenced in a study of blood T cell repertoires in COVID-19. Assay: immunoSEQ multiplex PCR; the TCRdb copy retains only in-frame clones and omits some. Counted here are around 27,000 clones, just over 85% occurring once; the ten biggest clones make up roughly 28%. Sequenced input: peripheral blood. The source is a human donor in a cohort sampled during active COVID-19.

The chain employs TRBV7-9 and TRBJ1-4; no firm D call. The CDR3 contains 15 residues. V lost 4 bases to trimming and J lost 7 bases, with 16 bases between them. Germline loops: CDR1 SEHNR, CDR2 FQNEAQ (reference sequence). The CDR3 spells CASSSYVRRFEKLFF. The DNA of the CDR3 is TGTGCCAGCAGCTCGTACGTCCGGAGGTTTGAAAAACTGTTTTTT.

This rearrangement joins TRBV29-1 to TRBJ2-7, with TRBD1 identical over 9 bases. The CDR3 spans 14 residues. The germline V gene has CDR1 SQVTM and CDR2 ANQGSEA. V was clipped by 6 bases and J by 5 bases; unmatched bases: 11. In DNA form, the CDR3 reads TGCAGCGTCGCCCCCTCTGGGACAGGGAACGAGCAGTACTTC. Residues: CSVAPSGTGNEQYF.

J is TRBJ1-1 and V is TRBV5-1; no reliable D call. Deletions cut 3 bases from V and 7 bases from J, with 16 bases between. The V gene's germline CDR1 is SGHRS and CDR2 YFSETQ. The CDR3 is 14 residues long. CDR3 in amino acids: CASSWAGEGGEAFF. CDR3 nucleotides: TGCGCCAGCAGCTGGGCCGGGGAGGGAGGTGAAGCTTTCTTT. Complete variable domain (other parts from reference TRBV5-1 and TRBJ1-1): KAGVTQTPRYLIKTRGQQVTLSCSPISGHRSVSWYQQTPGQGLQFLFEYFSETQRNKGNFPGRFSGRQFSNSRSEMNVSTLELGDSALYLCASSWAGEGGEAFFGQGTRLTVV.

The chain uses TRBV5-1 and TRBJ2-7; 8 bases are a match to TRBD1. The CDR3 is 13 amino acids. CDR1 SGHRS and CDR2 YFSETQ come from the germline V gene. Germline trimming cut 4 bases from V and 12 bases from J; bases unmatched to any gene: 12. CDR3: CASSTGGQDRPYF. The CDR3 bases are TGCGCCAGCAGCACTGGGGGACAGGACAGGCCGTACTTC.

The chain has TRBV7-9 and TRBJ1-5, with D perhaps matching TRBD1 (5 bases). The CDR3 covers 14 residues. The V and J ends lost 7 bases and 7 bases respectively, with 17 bases between them. CDR1 SEHNR and CDR2 FQNEAQ come from the germline V gene (reference sequence). This CDR3 is CASTQGRDGQPQHF. The CDR3 DNA reads TGTGCCAGCACGCAAGGGAGGGACGGGCAGCCCCAGCATTTT.

The chain combines TRBV7-9 with TRBJ1-4; TRBD1 matches 10 bases. Unmatched junction bases numbered 4, after V lost 5 bases and J lost 4 bases. There are 15 residues in the CDR3. Germline CDR1 is SEHNR and CDR2 is FQNEAQ (reference sequence). The CDR3 DNA follows: TGTGCCAGCAGCCTTAGGACAGGGGGTAATGAAAAACTGTTTTTT. As protein: CASSLRTGGNEKLFF.

V gene TRBV27 combines with J gene TRBJ2-1; 7 bases match TRBD1. CDR1 and CDR2 (germline): MNHEY, SMNVEV (reference sequence). The CDR3 covers 14 residues. Trimming took 6 bases from V and 3 from J; bases not matched to a gene: 5. CDR3 nucleotides: TGTGCCAGCAGGAGGACAGGTCGCTACAATGAGCAGTTCTTC. Translated: CASRRTGRYNEQFF.

The V and J genes are TRBV6-5 and TRBJ2-1; 9 positions match TRBD2. The CDR3 sequence is 15 residues long. The V segment lost 6 bases and the J segment 2 bases; nucleotides outside the gene matches: 5. CDR1 MNHEY and CDR2 SVGAGI come from the germline V gene. The DNA of the CDR3 is TGTGCCAGCAGGGGACTAGCTATGGCCTACAATGAGCAGTTCTTC. It yields the protein CASRGLAMAYNEQFF.

This clone was found a few times. V and J are TRBV16 and TRBJ2-2; possible D gene TRBD2, 7 bases. Germline V gene data show CDR1 as KGHSY and CDR2 as FQNENV. This CDR3 is 14 amino acids long. Deletions cut 7 bases from V and 4 bases from J, with 13 bases between. The CDR3 loop reads CASTRGGGTGELFF. CDR3 DNA: TGTGCCAGCACCCGCGGGGGCGGCACCGGGGAGCTGTTTTTT.

This clone was counted a few times. V and J are TRBV30 and TRBJ2-5, with D perhaps matching TRBD2 (7 bases). The germline V and J ends were trimmed by 0 bases and 6 bases, with 8 bases remaining between them. Germline CDR1 reads GTSNPN; CDR2 reads SVGIG (reference sequence). This CDR3 region has 12 residues. The CDR3 DNA follows: TGTGCCTGGAGTGTCGGGGGGCAGACCCAGTACTTC. As protein: CAWSVGGQTQYF. Full variable domain (missing parts from reference TRBV30 and TRBJ2-5): SQTIHQWPATLVQPVGSPLSLECTVEGTSNPNLYWYRQAAGRGLQLLFYSVGIGQISSEVPQNLSASRPQDRQFILSSKKLLLSDSGFYLCAWSVGGQTQYFGPGTRLLVL.

The chain has TRBV4-2 and TRBJ1-2; 7 nucleotides match TRBD1. Trimming at V came to 1 base and at J to 0 bases, leaving 5 bases not matched to a gene. Germline CDR1 and CDR2: LGHNA and YNFKEQ. There are 16 residues in the CDR3. The CDR3, as DNA: TGTGCCAGCAGCCAAGGGACAGGTCAAGCTAACTATGGCTACACCTTC. This gives the protein CASSQGTGQANYGYTF.

The V and J genes are TRBV18 and TRBJ1-4; D not certain. Per germline, CDR1 KGHSH and CDR2 LQKENI. Between the trimmed V and J ends, which lost 3 bases and 2 bases, there was a span of 13 bases. CDR3 length equals 16 residues. CDR3 region: CASSPNGGRTNEKLFF. DNA for the CDR3: TGTGCCAGCTCACCTAACGGAGGACGGACTAATGAAAAACTGTTTTTT.

This clone appeared a single time. This chain uses TRBV15 with TRBJ1-4; D gene unclear. CDR3 length: 15 residues. Germline CDR1 is LNHNV and CDR2 is YYDKDF (reference sequence). The V gene lost 1 base and the J gene lost 3 bases, with 9 bases spanning the gap. CDR3 DNA sequence: TGTGCCACCAGCAGAGCACGAGGGTCTAATGAAAAACTGTTTTTT. It encodes CATSRARGSNEKLFF.

J is TRBJ1-3 and V is TRBV30; D is possibly TRBD1 (5 bases). Germline assignment: CDR1 GTSNPN and CDR2 SVGIG (reference sequence). Trimming took off 2 bases at V and 5 bases at J, with 13 bases between the two ends. The CDR3 covers 14 residues. CDR3 nucleotides: TGTGCCTGGAGTCCCGACAGACTTAGAAACACCATATATTTT. Translating it yields CAWSPDRLRNTIYF.

The V call is TRBV6-5, the J call TRBJ1-5, with TRBD1 as a possible D gene (5 bases). This CDR3 region has 15 residues. CDR1 MNHEY and CDR2 SVGAGI come from the germline V gene. Trimming removed 5 bases from V and 1 base from J, with 12 bases in between. This CDR3 reads CASSTAGGSNQPQHF. Here the CDR3 DNA reads TGTGCCAGCAGTACGGCGGGGGGGAGCAATCAGCCCCAGCATTTT.

The CDR3 DNA reads TGTGCCAGTAGTATTCTAGGACTAGCGGGGGCCATACACCCCGGGGAGCTGTTTTTT. Residues: CASSILGLAGAIHPGELFF. The rearrangement joins TRBV19 to TRBJ2-2; 13 bases fit TRBD2. CDR1 is LNHDA, CDR2 SQIVND, per germline (reference sequence). This CDR3 has 19 amino acids. Trimming took 3 bases from V and 6 from J; bases not matched to a gene: 13.

V gene TRBV29-1 combines with J gene TRBJ2-6; the match to TRBD2 covers 15 bases. Germline values: CDR1 SQVTM, CDR2 ANQGSEA. Trimming cost V 1 base and J 11 bases; bases outside gene matches: 6. This CDR3 spans 16 amino acids. CDR3 amino acids: CSVEGGLAGGPHVLTF. CDR3 nucleotide sequence: TGCAGCGTTGAAGGGGGACTAGCGGGGGGCCCCCACGTCCTGACTTTC.

V and J are TRBV5-1 and TRBJ2-1; 9 bases line up with TRBD2. Trimming at V came to 2 bases and at J to 6 bases, leaving 3 bases not matched to a gene. The CDR3 spans 14 residues. The germline CDR1 and CDR2 sequences are SGHRS and YFSETQ. The CDR3 loop is CASSFSGGSNEQFF. Written as DNA, the CDR3 is TGCGCCAGCAGCTTTAGCGGGGGCAGCAATGAGCAGTTCTTC.

This chain joins TRBV2 and TRBJ2-1; 9 bases fit TRBD1. V trimming: 7 bases; J trimming: 4 bases; junction bases outside the gene matches: 11. This CDR3 is 16 amino acids long. CDR1 and CDR2 from the germline V gene are SNHLY and FYNNEI. The CDR3 DNA reads as TGTGCCAGCACTCGCAGAGGGGGACAGGGATACAATGAGCAGTTCTTC. Its translation is CASTRRGGQGYNEQFF.

This sequence joins TRBV29-1 and TRBJ1-2; a weak D match, TRBD1 (6 bases). Trimming left V 6 bases short and J 7 bases short, with 15 bases between. Per germline, CDR1 SQVTM and CDR2 ANQGSEA. The CDR3 is 12 amino acids. This chain's CDR3 is CSVETGTVGYTF. The DNA of the CDR3 is TGCAGCGTAGAGACAGGTACCGTTGGCTACACCTTC.

J is TRBJ2-3 and V is TRBV7-2; TRBD1 agrees at 10 bases. CDR1 is SGHTA and CDR2 is FQGNSA in the germline V gene. Germline trimming cut 4 bases from V and 6 bases from J; bases unmatched to any gene: 10. The CDR3 spans 16 residues. CDR3 amino acids: CASSSTGGFLYDTQYF. The CDR3 coding sequence is TGTGCCAGCAGCTCGACAGGGGGCTTTCTCTACGATACGCAGTATTTT.

The rearrangement links TRBV5-1 to TRBJ2-7; possible D gene TRBD2, 6 bases. CDR1 and CDR2 (germline): SGHRS, YFSETQ. This CDR3 is built from 15 residues. Trimming pared 2 bases from V and 2 bases from J, leaving 14 bases between. The CDR3 DNA reads TGCGCCAGCAGCTTCGGGACTCTTCAGACCTACGAGCAGTACTTC. This sequence encodes CASSFGTLQTYEQYF.

The genes are TRBV4-2 and TRBJ2-7; 10 bases align to TRBD2. Germline V CDR1 and CDR2: LGHNA, YNFKEQ. The CDR3 is 15 residues long. V gave up 5 bases and J gave up 3 bases; unmatched junction bases: 7. The CDR3 sequence is CASSTLAGDYYEQYF. In DNA form, the CDR3 reads TGTGCCAGCAGCACCCTAGCGGGGGATTACTACGAGCAGTACTTC.

This clone appeared a single time. The chain couples TRBV7-8 to TRBJ2-2; weak D call: TRBD2 (6 bases). With 2 bases removed from V and 0 bases from J, the gap between germline ends came to 13 bases. This CDR3 comprises 17 residues. Germline V CDR1 and CDR2: SGHVS, FQNEAQ. Written as DNA, the CDR3 is TGTGCCAGCAGCTTAAGGGACTTCTTATCGAACACCGGGGAGCTGTTTTTT. It specifies CASSLRDFLSNTGELFF.

The V and J genes are TRBV4-2 and TRBJ1-2; 7 bases fit TRBD1. Germline V lookup: CDR1 LGHNA, CDR2 YNFKEQ. J lost 0 bases, V lost 4 bases, and 2 bases had no gene match. This CDR3 has 14 residues. This CDR3 is CASSRQGPNYGYTF. For the CDR3, the DNA is TGTGCCAGCAGCCGACAGGGACCTAACTATGGCTACACCTTC.